The rows below give T cell receptor beta chains drawn from one sample of a study of regulatory T cells in long-lasting Graves disease. From the multiplex PCR reads, TCRdb called clonotypes with MiXCR, one entry per CDR3 protein. This table has more than 300,000 distinct CDR3 sequences, less than 20% appearing once. The sequenced sample was peripheral blood mononuclear cells (PBMCs), obtained when the disease was refractory, from a patient treated with antithyroid drugs. The receptors were gathered from a female donor with Graves disease. The CDR3 runs from the conserved cysteine through the conserved F or W.

>TRBV7-9|TRBJ1-5
CASSLGTSHRDQPQHF
>TRBV18|TRBJ1-1
CASSVPGQGYTEAFF
>TRBV7-9|TRBJ2-5
CASSPLDETQYF
>TRBV15|TRBJ1-2
CAAGSLEGLRGYTF
>TRBV13|TRBJ2-4
CASSIQILAKNIQYF
>TRBV4-3|TRBJ1-4
CASSQGTGRYEKLFF
>TRBV7-2|TRBJ2-2
CASSFVTDTGELFF
>TRBV20-1|TRBJ2-3
CSASGVSRALSDTQYF
>TRBV28|TRBJ1-5
CASSSDKWGGLNQPQHF
>TRBV20-1|TRBJ1-2
CSARAGDGYTF
>TRBV12-3/TRBV12-4|TRBJ1-1
CASSLVGDREAFF
>TRBV11-3|TRBJ2-2
CASSSWTSGTITGELFF
>TRBV19|TRBJ1-5
CASRSTRNQPQHF
>TRBV12-3/TRBV12-4|TRBJ2-7
CASSLGAVYEQYF
>TRBV19|TRBJ2-7
CASSMQGGSYEQYF
>TRBV29-1|TRBJ1-1
CSVPSRGLLNTEAFF
>TRBV20-1|TRBJ2-7
CSAVDQGAAYEQYF
>TRBV20-1|TRBJ1-5
CSAPRDSNQPQHF
>TRBV5-5|TRBJ2-7
CASSLAEPYEQYF
>TRBV5-4|TRBJ2-1
CASSPTGVRTNEQFF
>TRBV3-1|TRBJ1-3
CASSQGAGARNTMYF
>TRBV11-2|TRBJ2-7
CASSSSGTTISYEQYF
>TRBV6-1|TRBJ1-2
CASSRPDRGHGDYGYTF
>TRBV28|TRBJ1-2
CATSGDFYGYTF
>TRBV5-1|TRBJ2-5
CASSFGTGTLQETQYF
>TRBV5-1|TRBJ2-1
CASSLEVRHNEQFF
>TRBV6-1|TRBJ2-7
CASGTGGRYEQYF
>TRBV4-1|TRBJ1-5
CASSQPRQGNQPQHF
>TRBV3-1|TRBJ2-3
CASSQNFQDTQYF